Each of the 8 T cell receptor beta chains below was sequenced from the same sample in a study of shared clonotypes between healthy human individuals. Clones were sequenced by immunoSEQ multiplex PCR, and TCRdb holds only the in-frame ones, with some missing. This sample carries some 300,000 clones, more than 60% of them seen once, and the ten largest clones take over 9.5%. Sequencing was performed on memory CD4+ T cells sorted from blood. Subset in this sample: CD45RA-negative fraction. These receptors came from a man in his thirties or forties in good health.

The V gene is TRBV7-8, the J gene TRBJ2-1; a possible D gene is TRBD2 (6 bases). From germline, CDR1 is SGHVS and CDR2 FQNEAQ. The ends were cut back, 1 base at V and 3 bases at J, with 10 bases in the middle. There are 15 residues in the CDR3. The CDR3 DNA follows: TGTGCCAGCAGCTTAGTCGGGGGTGGCTACAATGAGCAGTTCTTC. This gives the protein CASSLVGGGYNEQFF.

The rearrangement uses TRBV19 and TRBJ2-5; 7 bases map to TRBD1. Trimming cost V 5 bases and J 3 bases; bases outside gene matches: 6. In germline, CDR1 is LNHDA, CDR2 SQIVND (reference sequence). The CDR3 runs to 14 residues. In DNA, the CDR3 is TGTGCCAGTAGTCCTACAGGGGCCAAAGAGACCCAGTACTTC. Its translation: CASSPTGAKETQYF.

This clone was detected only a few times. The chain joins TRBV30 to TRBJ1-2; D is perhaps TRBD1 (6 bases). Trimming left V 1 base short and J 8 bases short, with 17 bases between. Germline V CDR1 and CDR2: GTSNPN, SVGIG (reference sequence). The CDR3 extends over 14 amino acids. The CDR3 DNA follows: TGTGCCTGGAGTGCCTCACCTCTACAGGGCGGCTACACCTTC. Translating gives CAWSASPLQGGYTF.

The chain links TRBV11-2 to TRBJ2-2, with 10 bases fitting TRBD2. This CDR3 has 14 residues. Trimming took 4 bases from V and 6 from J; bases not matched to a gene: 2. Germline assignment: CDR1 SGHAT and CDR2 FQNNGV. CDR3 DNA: TGTGCCAGCAGCTCCCTAGCGGGAGCCGGGGAGCTGTTTTTT. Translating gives CASSSLAGAGELFF. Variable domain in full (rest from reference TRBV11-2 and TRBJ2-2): EAGVAQSPRYKIIEKRQSVAFWCNPISGHATLYWYQQILGQGPKLLIQFQNNGVVDDSQLPKDRFSAERLKGVDSTLKIQPAKLEDSAVYLCASSSLAGAGELFFGEGSRLTVL.

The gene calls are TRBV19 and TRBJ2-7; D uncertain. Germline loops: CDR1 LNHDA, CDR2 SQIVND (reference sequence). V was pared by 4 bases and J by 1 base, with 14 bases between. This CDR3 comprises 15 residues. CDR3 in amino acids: CASSTSPGLSYEQYF. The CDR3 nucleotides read TGTGCCAGTAGTACAAGCCCCGGCCTTTCCTACGAGCAGTACTTC.

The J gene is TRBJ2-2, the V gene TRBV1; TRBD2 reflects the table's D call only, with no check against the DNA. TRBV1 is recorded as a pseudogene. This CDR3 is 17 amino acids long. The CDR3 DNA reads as TGCACCAGCAGCCAAGATGAGCTAGCGGGAGGTAAAGGGGAGCTGTTTTTT. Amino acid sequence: CTSSQDELAGGKGELFF.

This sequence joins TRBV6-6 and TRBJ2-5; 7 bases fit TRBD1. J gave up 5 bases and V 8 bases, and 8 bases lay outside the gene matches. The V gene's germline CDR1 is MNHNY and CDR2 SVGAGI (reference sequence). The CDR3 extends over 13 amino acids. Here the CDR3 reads CASSGGRGETQYF. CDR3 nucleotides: TGTGCCAGCTCAGGGGGTAGGGGGGAGACCCAGTACTTC.

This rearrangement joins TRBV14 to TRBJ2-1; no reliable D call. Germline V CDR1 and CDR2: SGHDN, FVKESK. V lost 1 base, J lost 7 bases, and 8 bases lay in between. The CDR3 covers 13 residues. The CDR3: CASSQVLGNEQFF. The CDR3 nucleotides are TGTGCCAGCAGCCAAGTGCTCGGAAATGAGCAGTTCTTC. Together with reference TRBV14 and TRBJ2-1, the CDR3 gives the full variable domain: EAGVTQFPSHSVIEKGQTVTLRCDPISGHDNLYWYRRVMGKEIKFLLHFVKESKQDESGMPNNRFLAERTGGTYSTLKVQPAELEDSGVYFCASSQVLGNEQFFGPGTRLTVL.